This TCR beta chain was found in a study of cytomegalovirus exposure and HLA in healthy donors. This clone was counted once. Its target is not known. The CDR3 is made up of 14 amino acids. Germline V gives CDR1 SGHAT, CDR2 FQNNGV. J lost 3 bases, V lost 5 bases, and 4 bases had no gene match. Study findings and constraints: The investigators catalogued 150 to 200 TCR beta chains as cytomegalovirus-associated. Analysis was performed later, and it showed HLA-associated TCR beta chains to be more clonally expanded than equally common others.

PCR primers comprised 60 Vbeta and 13 Jbeta primers. TCRdb keeps only in-frame clones here, not all; method: immunoSEQ multiplex PCR. The table records about 150,000 clones, roughly 80% of them present only once. The chain combines TRBV11-2 with TRBJ2-1; 7 nucleotides align to TRBD2. The clonotype comes from a man aged 25 to 45 in good health and CMV-seropositive. Sequencing input: PBMCs. CDR3 DNA: TGTGCCAGCAGCCCCGCGGGGGTCTACAATGAGCAGTTCTTC. It is translated as CASSPAGVYNEQFF.